Listed below are T cell receptor beta chains from one sample, sequenced in a study of shared clonotypes between healthy human individuals. Clones were sequenced by immunoSEQ multiplex PCR, and TCRdb holds only the in-frame ones, with some missing. The table includes about 2.4 million clones, just over 90% detected once. The sample consisted of naive CD4+ T cells sorted from blood. The receptors come from a man between 18 and 35 years old in good health. Both conserved end residues are trimmed from each CDR3.

v_call | cdr3_aa
TRBV5-1 | ASSAAAVRELF
TRBV2 | ASSSGGDRQPQH
TRBV7-8 | ASSLLTTGLMNTEAF
TRBV2 | ASRVESSYNEQF
TRBV11-2 | ASSLGGTGGAF
TRBV30 | AWSAAKNTEAF
TRBV6-5 | ASSLSALGNTIY
TRBV5-1 | ASSLGSIRDLYEQY
TRBV5-1 | ASRPASGGPNEQF
TRBV7-6 | ASSLAGDTYEQY
TRBV2 | ASSEEGPQSGELF
TRBV7-2 | ASSKDRDYGYT
TRBV4-2 | ASSQGWTGTKLF
TRBV9 | ASSVVGGASTQY
TRBV11-2 | ASSSGTGGVTGELF
TRBV6-5 | ASSRDRAHSPLH
TRBV5-1 | ASSIGTNTGELF
TRBV28 | ASSTPGSSYEQY
TRBV7-9 | ASSPRGGGVKSGNTIY
TRBV4-1 | ASSHALRDRFMDTQY
TRBV5-4 | ASSLRGQGRKTQY
TRBV7-2 | ASSLIGQGLYNEQF
TRBV30 | AWTRQGGYGYT
TRBV5-6 | ASSFGTIGDEQY